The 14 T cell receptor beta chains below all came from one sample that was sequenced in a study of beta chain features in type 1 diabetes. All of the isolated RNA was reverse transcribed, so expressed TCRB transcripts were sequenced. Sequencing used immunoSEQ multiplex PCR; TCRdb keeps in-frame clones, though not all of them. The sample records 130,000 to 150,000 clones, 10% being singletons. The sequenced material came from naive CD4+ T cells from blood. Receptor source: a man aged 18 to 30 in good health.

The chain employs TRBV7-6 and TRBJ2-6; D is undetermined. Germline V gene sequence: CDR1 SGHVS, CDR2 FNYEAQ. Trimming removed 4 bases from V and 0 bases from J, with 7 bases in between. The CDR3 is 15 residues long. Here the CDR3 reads CASSSGYSGANVLTF. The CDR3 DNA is TGTGCCAGCAGCTCCGGGTACTCTGGGGCCAACGTCCTGACTTTC. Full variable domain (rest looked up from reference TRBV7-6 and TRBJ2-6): GAGVSQSPRYKVTKRGQDVALRCDPISGHVSLYWYRQALGQGPEFLTYFNYEAQQDKSGLPNDRFSAERPEGSISTLTIQRTEQRDSAMYRCASSSGYSGANVLTFGAGSRLTVL.

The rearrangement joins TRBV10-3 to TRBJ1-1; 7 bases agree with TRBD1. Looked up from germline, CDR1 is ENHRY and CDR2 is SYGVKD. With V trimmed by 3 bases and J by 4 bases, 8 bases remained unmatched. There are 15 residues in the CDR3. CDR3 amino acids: CAISDFRGSITEAFF. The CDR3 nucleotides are TGTGCCATCAGTGATTTCAGGGGGAGCATCACTGAAGCTTTCTTT.

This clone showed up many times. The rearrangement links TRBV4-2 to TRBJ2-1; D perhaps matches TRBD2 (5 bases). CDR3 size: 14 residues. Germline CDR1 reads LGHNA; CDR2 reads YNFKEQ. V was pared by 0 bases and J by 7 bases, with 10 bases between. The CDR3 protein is CASSQERTLNEQFF. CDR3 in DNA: TGTGCCAGCAGCCAAGAACGGACTCTGAATGAGCAGTTCTTC.

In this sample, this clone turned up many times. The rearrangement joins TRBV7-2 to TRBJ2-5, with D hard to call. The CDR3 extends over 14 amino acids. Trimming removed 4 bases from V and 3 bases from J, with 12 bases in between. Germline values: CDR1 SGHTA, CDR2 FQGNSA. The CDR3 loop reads CASSSAASEETQYF. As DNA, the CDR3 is TGTGCCAGCAGCTCCGCCGCTAGTGAAGAGACCCAGTACTTC.

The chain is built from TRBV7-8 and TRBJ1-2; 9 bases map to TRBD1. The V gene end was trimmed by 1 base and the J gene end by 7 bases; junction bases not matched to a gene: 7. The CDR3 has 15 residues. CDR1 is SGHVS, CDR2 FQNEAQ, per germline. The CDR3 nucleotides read TGTGCCAGCAGCTTAGGGTCGTACAGGGGGCCTGGCTACACCTTC. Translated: CASSLGSYRGPGYTF.

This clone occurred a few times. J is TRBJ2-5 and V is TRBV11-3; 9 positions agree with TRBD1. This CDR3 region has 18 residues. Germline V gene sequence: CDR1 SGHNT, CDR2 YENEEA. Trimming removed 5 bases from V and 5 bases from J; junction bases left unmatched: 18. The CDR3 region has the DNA TGTGCCAGCAGCCCCGGACAGGGGAGAGGACAAGGTGGGGAGACCCAGTACTTC. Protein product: CASSPGQGRGQGGETQYF.

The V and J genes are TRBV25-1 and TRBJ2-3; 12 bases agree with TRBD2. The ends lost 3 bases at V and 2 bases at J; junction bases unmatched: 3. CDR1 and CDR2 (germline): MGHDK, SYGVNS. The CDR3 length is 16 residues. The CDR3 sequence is CASSEGLAGLTDTQYF. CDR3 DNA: TGTGCCAGCAGTGAGGGACTAGCGGGTCTCACAGATACGCAGTATTTT.

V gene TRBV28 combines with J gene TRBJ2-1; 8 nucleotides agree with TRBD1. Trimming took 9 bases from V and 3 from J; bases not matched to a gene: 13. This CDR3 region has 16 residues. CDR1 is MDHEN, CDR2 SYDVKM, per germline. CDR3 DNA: TGTGCCAGTACTTCAGGGGGCAGCGGAGTCTACAATGAGCAGTTCTTC. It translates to CASTSGGSGVYNEQFF.

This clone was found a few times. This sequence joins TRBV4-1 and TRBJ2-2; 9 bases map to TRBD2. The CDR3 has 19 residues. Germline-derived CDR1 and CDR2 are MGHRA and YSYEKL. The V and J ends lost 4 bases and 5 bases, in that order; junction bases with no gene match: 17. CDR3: CASSRASNEGAGGTGELFF. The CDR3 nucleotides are TGCGCCAGCAGCCGCGCATCCAACGAAGGAGCGGGGGGAACCGGGGAGCTGTTTTTT.

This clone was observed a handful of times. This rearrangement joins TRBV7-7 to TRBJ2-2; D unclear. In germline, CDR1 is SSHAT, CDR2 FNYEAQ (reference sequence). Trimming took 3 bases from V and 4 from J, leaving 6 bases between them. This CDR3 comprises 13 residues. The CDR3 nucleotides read TGTGCCAGCAGCTTCCTCGGCACCGGGGAGCTGTTTTTT. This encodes CASSFLGTGELFF. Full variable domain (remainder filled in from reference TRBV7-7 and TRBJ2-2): GAGVSQSPRYKVTKRGQDVTLRCDPISSHATLYWYQQALGQGPEFLTYFNYEAQPDKSGLPSDRFSAERPEGSISTLTIQRTEQRDSAMYRCASSFLGTGELFFGEGSRLTVL.

In DNA, the CDR3 is TGCGCCAGCAGCTTGGGTGGCATCTCGTACACAGATACGCAGTATTTT. It is translated as CASSLGGISYTDTQYF. V is TRBV5-1 and J is TRBJ2-3, with D hard to call. V lost 0 bases, J lost 2 bases, and 13 bases lay in between. The CDR3 covers 16 residues. Per germline, CDR1 SGHRS and CDR2 YFSETQ.

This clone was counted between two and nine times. CDR3 nucleotides: TGTGCCATCAGACAGGTGGGGGGGACAGATACGCAGTATTTT. Its protein product is CAIRQVGGTDTQYF. The chain couples TRBV10-3 to TRBJ2-3; TRBD2 aligns across 7 bases. The V gene's germline CDR1 is ENHRY and CDR2 SYGVKD. CDR3 length equals 14 residues. V lost 6 bases, J lost 3 bases, and 6 bases stayed unmatched.

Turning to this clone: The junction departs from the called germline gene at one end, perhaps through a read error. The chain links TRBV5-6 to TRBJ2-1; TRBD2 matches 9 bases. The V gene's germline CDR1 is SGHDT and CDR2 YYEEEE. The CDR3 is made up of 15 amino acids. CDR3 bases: TGTGCCAGCAGCTATAGCGGGGGCAGCAACAATAAGCAGTTCTTC. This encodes CASSYSGGSNNKQFF.

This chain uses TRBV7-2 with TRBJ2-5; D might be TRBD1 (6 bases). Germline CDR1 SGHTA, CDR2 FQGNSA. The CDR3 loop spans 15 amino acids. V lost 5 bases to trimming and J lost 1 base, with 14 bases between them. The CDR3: CASSPRDIFQETQYF. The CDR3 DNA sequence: TGTGCCAGCAGCCCACGGGACATCTTCCAAGAGACCCAGTACTTC.